This section outlines one T cell receptor beta chain sequence together with its context. Original processing methods: Reference gene primer amplification in the assay estimated nucleated cell counts. The assay was immunoSEQ multiplex PCR, and TCRdb's table has in-frame clones only and misses some. The DNA gave D and trimming, while V, J and clone size come from that table. The data contain roughly 170,000 clones, 88% of them singletons. The V gene's germline CDR1 is LGHNT and CDR2 FRNRAP. The length of the CDR3 is 12 residues. The germline V and J ends were trimmed by 5 bases and 8 bases, with 11 bases remaining between them. This sample was included in a study of blood T cell repertoires in COVID-19. Study context: Acute and convalescent COVID-19 specimens originated in the United States, Italy and Spain. PBMCs, B-cell-depleted T cells, or T cells provided the cDNA or gDNA that made up the material.

Sequences were obtained from peripheral blood. The source of this sequence is a man aged 55 to 70 with acute or convalescent COVID-19. The genes are TRBV12-5 and TRBJ2-3; D is unclear. DNA of the CDR3: TGTGCTAGTGGTCCCCAGGCGTCTACGCAGTATTTT. Amino acid sequence: CASGPQASTQYF.